Detailed here is one T cell receptor beta chain. Its antigen remains unknown. For the second PCR, which ran for about 6 to 11 cycles, a sample-barcoded 5' primer and a J-beta primer mix were used. Every single cDNA molecule received a tag from a template-switch adaptor with 12 random nucleotides. TCRdb reprocessed the 5' RACE reads with MiXCR, giving one entry per CDR3 protein. The sample has about 540,000 distinct CDR3 sequences, less than 25% seen once; the top ten hold around 10%. With 1 base clipped from V and 3 bases from J, the junction kept 8 bases outside the gene matches. Germline CDR1 SQVTM, CDR2 ANQGSEA. The CDR3 consists of 16 residues. These data originate in a study of blood T cells in healthy people across ages. Study context: Template switching picked up about one barcoded beta molecule for each two T cells. The study, taken as a whole, reports: Greater diversity and more naive CD4+ cells were seen in long-lived donors than in aged donors. Across samples, TCR beta diversity tracked strongly with naive T cell percentage.

These same data were also listed under a study on T cells of mothers and their children.

The sequence was collected from a boy aged 5-17 years in good health. The V gene is TRBV29-1, the J gene TRBJ2-7; 11 bases are a match to TRBD2. The material sequenced was blood. CDR3 nucleotides: TGCAGCGTTGAAGGTCCGGCTAGCGGGAGGAACTACGAGCAGTACTTC. Encoded protein: CSVEGPASGRNYEQYF.